The 18 T cell receptor beta chains below all came from one sample that was sequenced in a study of shared clonotypes between healthy human individuals. Generated by immunoSEQ multiplex PCR, the TCRdb table keeps only in-frame clones and is missing some. The table includes approximately 2.5 million clones, over 85% detected once. The sequencing sample was made of naive CD4+ T cells from PBMCs. As to subset: CD45RA+ positively selected. These receptors were obtained from a man aged 18 to 30 in good health. Some clones in this sample may be carry-over from other donors' samples.

Concerning this clone: This specimen includes other DNA sequences encoding the same CDR3. This rearrangement joins TRBV5-1 to TRBJ1-1; D is uncertain. V was shortened by 0 bases and J by 0 bases, with 6 bases between the two germline ends. Germline CDR1 SGHRS, CDR2 YFSETQ. The CDR3 totals 14 residues. CDR3 DNA sequence: TGCGCCAGCAGCTTGGAAGGGTTGAACACTGAAGCTTTCTTT. Translated: CASSLEGLNTEAFF.

The chain employs TRBV28 and TRBJ2-5, with D hard to call. CDR1 and CDR2 (germline): MDHEN, SYDVKM. This CDR3 has 12 amino acids. V lost 5 bases and J 5 bases, leaving 9 bases between the germline ends. CDR3 in amino acids: CASSHSWETQYF. CDR3 DNA sequence: TGTGCCAGCAGTCATAGCTGGGAGACCCAGTACTTC.

This chain uses TRBV18 with TRBJ2-2; 7 nucleotides match TRBD2. The CDR3 runs 15 residues. With 6 bases clipped from V and 6 bases from J, the junction kept 10 bases outside the gene matches. Germline V gives CDR1 KGHSH, CDR2 LQKENI. This CDR3 reads CASSSGTTKAGELFF. CDR3 coding DNA: TGTGCCAGCTCGTCCGGGACTACTAAGGCCGGGGAGCTGTTTTTT. Variable domain in full (rest from reference TRBV18 and TRBJ2-2): NAGVMQNPRHLVRRRGQEARLRCSPMKGHSHVYWYRQLPEEGLKFMVYLQKENIIDESGMPKERFSAEFPKEGPSILRIQQVVRGDSAAYFCASSSGTTKAGELFFGEGSRLTVL.

This clone showed up just once. The chain couples TRBV5-1 to TRBJ1-1, with 7 positions matching TRBD1. J gave up 4 bases and V 0 bases, and 6 bases lay outside the gene matches. CDR1 and CDR2 (germline): SGHRS, YFSETQ. This CDR3 contains 15 residues. CDR3 amino acids: CASSLVAGGGTEAFF. The CDR3 DNA sequence: TGCGCCAGCAGCTTGGTGGCAGGGGGTGGCACTGAAGCTTTCTTT.

The table lists this clone with a count of one. The chain uses TRBV7-2 and TRBJ1-4; D unresolved. The CDR3 covers 15 residues. The germline V gene encodes CDR1 SGHTA and CDR2 FQGNSA. The V end was cut by 5 bases, the J end by 3 bases, with 13 bases between. The CDR3 DNA sequence: TGTGCCAGCAGCCCTAGACTTACGGCTAATGAAAAACTGTTTTTT. Its translation: CASSPRLTANEKLFF.

This chain uses TRBV11-2 with TRBJ2-3, with TRBD2 identical over 11 bases. V trimming: 5 bases; J trimming: 2 bases; junction bases outside the gene matches: 9. The length of the CDR3 is 17 residues. Germline CDR1 is SGHAT and CDR2 is FQNNGV. CDR3 in amino acids: CASSNRNSGRVTDTQYF. DNA of the CDR3: TGTGCCAGCAGCAACCGTAATAGCGGGAGGGTCACAGATACGCAGTATTTT.

In this sample, this clone turned up once. The rearrangement uses TRBV5-5 and TRBJ1-1; possible D gene TRBD1, 6 bases. Germline V gives CDR1 SGHKS, CDR2 YYEKEE (reference sequence). The CDR3 is 15 amino acids. The V gene lost 0 bases and the J gene lost 1 base, with 10 bases spanning the gap. In DNA, the CDR3 is TGTGCCAGCAGCTTGGTCGGGGGCCCGAACACTGAAGCTTTCTTT. Its protein is CASSLVGGPNTEAFF.

The chain links TRBV7-9 to TRBJ2-3, with D possibly being TRBD1 or TRBD2 (5 bases each). CDR3 length equals 14 residues. V was cut by 4 bases and J by 4 bases, with 12 bases left in between. Germline lookup yields CDR1 SEHNR and CDR2 FQNEAQ (reference sequence). For the CDR3, the DNA is TGTGCCAGCAGCTCCAGTCGGGGCGCAGATACGCAGTATTTT. Protein product: CASSSSRGADTQYF.

The genes are TRBV6-6 and TRBJ1-6; no firm D call. The CDR3 is 14 residues long. V was cut by 6 bases and J by 7 bases, with 13 bases left in between. Germline values: CDR1 MNHNY, CDR2 SVGAGI (reference sequence). CDR3 in amino acids: CASSPTSTNSPLHF. The CDR3 DNA follows: TGTGCCAGCAGCCCAACCAGCACCAATTCACCCCTCCACTTT.

The genes are TRBV10-1 and TRBJ2-5, with D unclear. CDR1 and CDR2 from the germline V gene are WNHNN and SYGVQD (reference sequence). CDR3 length: 14 amino acids. V was shortened by 0 bases and J by 5 bases, with 10 bases between the two germline ends. The CDR3 DNA reads as TGCGCCAGCAGTGAGTCTTACTTATCGGAGACCCAGTACTTC. Amino acid sequence: CASSESYLSETQYF.

As regards this clone: The identical CDR3 is also encoded by other nucleotide sequences in the sample. V and J are TRBV28 and TRBJ2-5, with 9 bases aligning to TRBD1. The CDR3 is 14 residues long. Germline V CDR1 and CDR2: MDHEN, SYDVKM. J was trimmed by 5 bases and V by 3 bases; bases with no gene match: 4. CDR3 bases: TGTGCCAGCAGTTTGGACAGGGGCCGCGAGACCCAGTACTTC. Encoded protein: CASSLDRGRETQYF.

The chain recombines TRBV11-2 with TRBJ1-3; 7 nucleotides agree with TRBD1. Germline-derived CDR1 and CDR2 are SGHAT and FQNNGV. The CDR3 runs to 18 residues. Germline trimming cut 1 base from V and 5 bases from J; bases unmatched to any gene: 14. The CDR3 DNA reads TGTGCCAGCAGCTTAGTCCGCAGGACAGGACCTAGAAGAAACACCATATATTTT. Protein: CASSLVRRTGPRRNTIYF. Using reference TRBV11-2 and TRBJ1-3 for the parts outside the CDR3, the full variable domain is EAGVAQSPRYKIIEKRQSVAFWCNPISGHATLYWYQQILGQGPKLLIQFQNNGVVDDSQLPKDRFSAERLKGVDSTLKIQPAKLEDSAVYLCASSLVRRTGPRRNTIYFGEGSWLTVV.

To note about this clone: Distinct nucleotide sequences in the sample also encode this CDR3. The chain recombines TRBV6-5 with TRBJ2-5; 7 bases align to TRBD2. Germline CDR1 MNHEY, CDR2 SVGAGI. The CDR3 covers 14 residues. Germline trimming cut 2 bases from V and 1 base from J; bases unmatched to any gene: 1. The CDR3 spells CASSYGRAQETQYF. The CDR3 nucleotides read TGTGCCAGCAGTTACGGGAGGGCCCAAGAGACCCAGTACTTC.

The chain uses TRBV11-2 and TRBJ2-1; a weak D match, TRBD1 (5 bases). The CDR3 has 14 residues. V was clipped by 2 bases and J by 7 bases, with 12 bases between them. Germline CDR1 and CDR2: SGHAT and FQNNGV. Here the CDR3 DNA reads TGTGCCAGCAGCTTAATCCAGGGTCGGAATGAGCAGTTCTTC. This codes for CASSLIQGRNEQFF.

The chain employs TRBV28 and TRBJ2-2, with 7 bases lining up with TRBD2. This CDR3 contains 17 residues. V shed 7 bases and J 5 bases; nucleotides not matched to a gene: 16. Germline V CDR1 and CDR2: MDHEN, SYDVKM. In nucleotides, the CDR3 is TGTGCCAGCATCTCCGCTAGCGGCTCTGAGGGAACCGGGGAGCTGTTTTTT. Protein: CASISASGSEGTGELFF.

The chain couples TRBV9 to TRBJ2-1, with D hard to call. CDR3 length: 16 amino acids. V was cut by 3 bases and J by 2 bases, with 15 bases left in between. Germline assignment: CDR1 SGDLS and CDR2 YYNGEE. The CDR3 region is CASSALAGFPYNEQFF. CDR3 nucleotide sequence: TGTGCCAGCAGCGCCTTGGCTGGGTTCCCCTACAATGAGCAGTTCTTC.

A remark on this clone: Other nucleotide sequences in the sample specify the same CDR3. The rearrangement joins TRBV6-5 to TRBJ1-4; 7 nucleotides match TRBD1. The V gene end was trimmed by 5 bases and the J gene end by 8 bases; junction bases not matched to a gene: 5. Germline assignment: CDR1 MNHEY and CDR2 SVGAGI. The length of the CDR3 is 13 residues. CDR3 sequence (DNA): TGTGCCAGCAGTCGGACAGGAGGGGAAAAACTGTTTTTT. Its translation is CASSRTGGEKLFF.

This sequence joins TRBV9 and TRBJ1-5; 7 bases align to TRBD1. CDR1 SGDLS and CDR2 YYNGEE come from the germline V gene. The CDR3 has 20 amino acids. Trimming took 1 base from V and 0 from J; bases not matched to a gene: 16. In nucleotides, the CDR3 is TGTGCCAGCAGCGTAACCCGGACGGGGACAGCTACTTATAGCAATCAGCCCCAGCATTTT. This encodes CASSVTRTGTATYSNQPQHF.